Listed below are T cell receptor beta chains from one sample, sequenced in a study of blood T cell repertoires in COVID-19. Data came from immunoSEQ multiplex PCR; TCRdb stores just in-frame clones and leaves some out. The sample yields around 260,000 clones, 84% seen once. The specimen sequenced was peripheral blood. Receptor source: a man aged 55 to 70 with acute or convalescent COVID-19. CDR3s include the opening cysteine and the closing phenylalanine or tryptophan. The order of the fields is D gene, V gene, J gene, CDR3 DNA, CDR3 protein. A D gene is named only where the DNA matches it firmly.

>TRBD2|TRBV28|TRBJ2-3
TGTGCCAGCACTCGCGGGAGATGGGCAGATACGCAGTATTTT
CASTRGRWADTQYF
>.|TRBV24-1|TRBJ1-1
TGTGCCACCTCGTCGAACTATTCGAACACTGAAGCTTTCTTT
CATSSNYSNTEAFF
>TRBD2|TRBV10-3|TRBJ2-3
TGTGCCATCAGCGCCGGGACTAGCGTATCAGATACGCAGTATTTT
CAISAGTSVSDTQYF
>.|TRBV12-3/TRBV12-4|TRBJ1-2
TGTGCCAGCAGTACAGGGACCTATGGCTACACCTTC
CASSTGTYGYTF
>TRBD1|TRBV18|TRBJ1-1
TGTGCCAGCTCACCTATGGGACAGATCTTCGGGAACACTGAAGCTTTCTTT
CASSPMGQIFGNTEAFF
>.|TRBV21-1|TRBJ2-1
TGTGCCAGCAGCCCACGAACCCCTTGCGGGGGCTATGAGCAGTTCTTC
CASSPRTPCGGYEQFF
>.|TRBV12-3/TRBV12-4|TRBJ1-2
TGTGCCAGCAGTTCCCCAGGTGGTGGTGGCTACACCTTC
CASSSPGGGGYTF
>TRBD1|TRBV28|TRBJ2-7
TGTGCCAGCAGTGCCACAGGGGGTGCTTCCTACGAGCAGTACTTC
CASSATGGASYEQYF
>.|TRBV29-1|TRBJ2-3
TGCAGCGTTCCTGGGAGTAGCACAGATACGCAGTATTTT
CSVPGSSTDTQYF
>TRBD1|TRBV15|TRBJ2-1
TGTGCCACGAAAAACAGGGGCTCCTACAATGAGCAGTTCTTC
CATKNRGSYNEQFF
>TRBD1|TRBV18|TRBJ2-5
TGTGCCAGCTCGCCGACAGGGGCGGGGGAGACCCAGTACTTC
CASSPTGAGETQYF
>.|TRBV7-9|TRBJ2-7
TGTGCCAGCAGCCCTACAGGGTCCTACGAGCAGTACTTC
CASSPTGSYEQYF
>.|TRBV7-7|TRBJ2-5
TGTGCTAGCAGCTTTGGTGGGGGGGCCTTTGGGACCCAGTACTTC
CASSFGGGAFGTQYF
>TRBD2|TRBV2|TRBJ2-1
TGTGCCAGCAGTGTATCACGGGGGGTGTACAATGAGCAGTTCTTC
CASSVSRGVYNEQFF
>TRBD1|TRBV7-2|TRBJ2-7
TGTGCCAGCAGCTTAGTCCCGACAGGGGTAAAGTACTTC
CASSLVPTGVKYF
>TRBD1|TRBV9|TRBJ2-5
TGTGCCAGCAGCGTAGACTTCGGGACAGGGGGGGAGACCCAGTACTTC
CASSVDFGTGGETQYF
>TRBD2|TRBV27|TRBJ2-3
TGTGCCAGCACCCCAGGACTAGCGGGCCCCACAGATACGCAGTATTTT
CASTPGLAGPTDTQYF